This TCR beta chain was observed in a study of neoadjuvant anti-PD-1 for oral cavity cancer. For the study at large: Non-progressing patients received a fourth nivolumab dose near day 43, then surgery on days 50-56.

This CDR3 has 14 amino acids. Germline trimming cut 2 bases from V and 5 bases from J; bases unmatched to any gene: 3. The germline V gene encodes CDR1 SGHDT and CDR2 YYEEEE. Patients were newly diagnosed with stage II-IVA oral cavity squamous cell carcinoma without prior systemic or radiation treatment. No culture or expansion preceded analysis of these blood cells. Blood libraries mostly used roughly 440 ng genomic DNA, six replicates each. TCRdb keeps only in-frame clones here, not all; method: immunoSEQ multiplex PCR. The table includes 65,000 to 95,000 clones, 84% detected once. This TCR was recovered from a person aged 35-79 years with oral cavity squamous cell carcinoma. The sequences come from PBMCs, collected before nivolumab (anti-PD-1) treatment. The chain is built from TRBV5-6 and TRBJ2-3; 9 bases are shared with TRBD2. The chain's CDR3 is CASSLRLAEDTQYF. The DNA of the CDR3 is TGTGCCAGCAGCTTACGACTAGCGGAAGATACGCAGTATTTT. Variable domain in full (rest from reference TRBV5-6 and TRBJ2-3): DAGVTQSPTHLIKTRGQQVTLRCSPKSGHDTVSWYQQALGQGPQFIFQYYEEEERQRGNFPDRFSGHQFPNYSSELNVNALLLGDSALYLCASSLRLAEDTQYFGPGTRLTVL.